Below, 27 T cell receptor beta chains from the same sample are listed, as sequenced in a study of radiation and T cells in renal cell carcinoma. The method was immunoSEQ multiplex PCR; TCRdb's version includes in-frame clones alone and lacks a portion of them. Of about 140,000 clones listed, over 65% are singletons. Time point noted: baseline pretreatment blood. Treatment defined: 15 Gy SBRT to primary tumor, nephrectomy 4 weeks later. The sample in question was blood, obtained from a patient whose treatment included radiotherapy and nephrectomy. These receptors came from a woman aged 45-65 years with renal cell carcinoma.

The V call is TRBV6-1, the J call TRBJ2-5, with D possibly TRBD2 on 5 matching bases. Germline CDR1 and CDR2: MNHNS and SASEGT. CDR3 length: 14 residues. The V and J ends lost 7 bases and 5 bases respectively, with 17 bases between them. CDR3 residues: CASILSWEMETQYF. CDR3 sequence (DNA): TGTGCCAGCATCTTATCCTGGGAGATGGAGACCCAGTACTTC.

As concerns this clone: This CDR3 is also generated by other DNA sequences in the sample. The rearrangement links TRBV5-1 to TRBJ1-1, with D unresolved. Deletions cut 0 bases from V and 0 bases from J, with 6 bases between. The germline V gene encodes CDR1 SGHRS and CDR2 YFSETQ. The CDR3 runs to 14 residues. The chain's CDR3 is CASSLGTVNTEAFF. The CDR3 bases are TGCGCCAGCAGCTTGGGAACGGTGAACACTGAAGCTTTCTTT.

The chain couples TRBV7-2 to TRBJ2-2; 9 positions match TRBD2. The junction had 10 bases not matched to a gene; V was cut back by 8 bases and J by 3 bases. The CDR3 is 16 residues long. The germline V gene has CDR1 SGHTA and CDR2 FQGNSA. As DNA, the CDR3 is TGTGCCAGCCCAACCGGGGCTAGCGGGGACACCGGGGAGCTGTTTTTT. It yields the protein CASPTGASGDTGELFF.

This sequence joins TRBV18 and TRBJ2-5, with D possibly matching TRBD1 (5 bases). This CDR3 has 12 amino acids. Deletions cut 5 bases from V and 5 bases from J, with 9 bases between. Germline-derived CDR1 and CDR2 are KGHSH and LQKENI. CDR3 DNA sequence: TGTGCCAGCTCATCGGCAGGGGAGACCCAGTACTTC. This gives the protein CASSSAGETQYF.

The chain couples TRBV23-1 to TRBJ1-2; D gene ambiguous. TRBV23-1 is classed as an ORF, of uncertain function. Trimming left V 0 bases short and J 2 bases short, with 7 bases between. This CDR3 comprises 14 residues. Written as DNA, the CDR3 is TGCGCCAGCAGTCAATCCGCGGTAAACTATGGCTACACCTTC. Translation: CASSQSAVNYGYTF.

The DNA for the CDR3 is TGTGCCAGTAAGGGTGTGCTCTCTAGGGATGGCTACACCTTC. Residues: CASKGVLSRDGYTF. This chain links TRBV19 with TRBJ1-2; D is undetermined. Germline V gene lookup returns CDR1 LNHDA and CDR2 SQIVND (reference sequence). The CDR3 loop spans 14 amino acids. V gave up 7 bases and J gave up 6 bases, with 18 bases separating them.

This clone was counted at least ten times. J is TRBJ2-7 and V is TRBV4-2; D may correspond to TRBD1 or TRBD2 (5 bases each). This CDR3 has 17 amino acids. The V end lost 1 base, the J end lost 3 bases, and 19 bases lay between the germline ends. Germline CDR1 reads LGHNA; CDR2 reads YNFKEQ. CDR3 loop: CASSQVVGETPIYEQYF. The CDR3 bases are TGTGCCAGCAGCCAAGTTGTGGGGGAGACTCCTATCTACGAGCAGTACTTC.

The V gene is TRBV5-8, the J gene TRBJ2-3; 12 nucleotides align to TRBD1. V lost 4 bases and J lost 5; bases outside the gene matches: 8. The CDR3 length is 16 residues. The V gene's germline CDR1 is SGHTS and CDR2 YDEGEE. The DNA of the CDR3 is TGTGCCAGCAGCATCGCCGGGACAGGGGGCATAGATACGCAGTATTTT. Protein: CASSIAGTGGIDTQYF.

This clone showed up just a few times. This chain connects TRBV5-6 to TRBJ1-1; a possible D gene is TRBD1 (6 bases). The CDR3 covers 15 residues. V was clipped by 1 base and J by 1 base, with 11 bases between them. From germline, CDR1 is SGHDT and CDR2 YYEEEE. CDR3 coding DNA: TGTGCCAGCAGCTTGCGGGGGCCCGGGAACACTGAAGCTTTCTTT. It yields the protein CASSLRGPGNTEAFF.

V usage is TRBV25-1 and J usage is TRBJ2-7, with D hard to call. Germline CDR1 MGHDK, CDR2 SYGVNS. Deletions cut 5 bases from V and 2 bases from J, with 13 bases between. This CDR3 is 14 amino acids long. The CDR3 DNA is TGTGCCAGCAGTCCCAAGGGCCGCGCCTACGAGCAGTACTTC. It codes for CASSPKGRAYEQYF.

The V and J genes are TRBV13 and TRBJ2-5, with D hard to call. Trimming took off 2 bases at V and 5 bases at J, with 15 bases between the two ends. Germline V gene lookup returns CDR1 PRHDT and CDR2 FYEKMQ (reference sequence). This CDR3 is 15 amino acids long. The CDR3 loop reads CASSLKQLLWETQYF. CDR3 DNA: TGTGCCAGCAGCTTAAAACAGCTACTTTGGGAGACCCAGTACTTC.

The rearrangement uses TRBV7-6 and TRBJ2-2, with D perhaps TRBD2 (6 bases). The V end was cut by 0 bases, the J end by 0 bases, with 8 bases between. This CDR3 is 16 amino acids long. From germline, CDR1 is SGHVS and CDR2 FNYEAQ. This CDR3 is CASSLAGGTNTGELFF. CDR3 sequence (DNA): TGTGCCAGCAGCTTAGCTGGCGGGACGAACACCGGGGAGCTGTTTTTT.

This clone was recorded once. The chain joins TRBV7-2 to TRBJ1-2, with D perhaps matching TRBD1 (5 bases). V lost 3 bases and J lost 2, with 7 bases in between. From germline, CDR1 is SGHTA and CDR2 FQGNSA. The CDR3 loop spans 13 amino acids. The CDR3 coding sequence is TGTGCCAGCAGCTTGGCAGGGAACTATGGCTACACCTTC. Residues: CASSLAGNYGYTF.

This sequence joins TRBV6-4 and TRBJ2-4, with TRBD2 matching over 11 bases. The ends lost 2 bases at V and 9 bases at J; junction bases unmatched: 12. Germline CDR1 reads MRHNA; CDR2 reads SNTAGT. The CDR3 consists of 17 residues. As DNA, the CDR3 is TGTGCCAGCAGTGACGATAGCGGGAGGGCCTTCCTTCCCATTCAGTACTTC. This codes for CASSDDSGRAFLPIQYF.

There are a few counts of this clone. The V call is TRBV7-9, the J call TRBJ1-6; D perhaps matches TRBD1 (5 bases). The CDR3 totals 13 residues. Trimming removed 7 bases at V and 8 bases at J, with 12 bases between. Germline assignment: CDR1 SEHNR and CDR2 FQNEAQ (reference sequence). As DNA, the CDR3 is TGTGCCAGCAACCTTGGGGGGGATTCACCCCTCCACTTT. It translates to CASNLGGDSPLHF. The full variable domain, in which reference TRBV7-9 and TRBJ1-6 provide the parts outside the CDR3, is DTGVSQNPRHKITKRGQNVTFRCDPISEHNRLYWYRQTLGQGPEFLTYFQNEAQLEKSRLLSDRFSAERPKGSFSTLEIQRTEQGDSAMYLCASNLGGDSPLHFGNGTRLTVT.

This clone was picked up one time. The gene calls are TRBV5-1 and TRBJ2-6; D gene ambiguous. CDR3 length: 16 residues. Germline assignment: CDR1 SGHRS and CDR2 YFSETQ. V lost 3 bases and J 0 bases, leaving 10 bases between the germline ends. The DNA for the CDR3 is TGCGCCAGCAGCTCAACCATGGGCTCTGGGGCCAACGTCCTGACTTTC. Amino acids: CASSSTMGSGANVLTF.

The chain joins TRBV7-2 to TRBJ2-5; D gene ambiguous. The ends were cut back, 1 base at V and 4 bases at J, with 13 bases in the middle. Per the germline V gene, CDR1 is SGHTA and CDR2 is FQGNSA. This CDR3 spans 15 amino acids. CDR3 loop: CASSLGGTIRETQYF. In nucleotides, the CDR3 is TGTGCCAGCAGCTTAGGTGGCACCATACGAGAGACCCAGTACTTC.

The chain carries TRBV28 and TRBJ1-3; D is possibly TRBD1 (5 bases). CDR1 MDHEN and CDR2 SYDVKM come from the germline V gene. The germline V and J ends were trimmed by 2 bases and 0 bases, with 11 bases remaining between them. This CDR3 spans 16 amino acids. CDR3 sequence reads: CASSLPDSHSGNTIYF. In DNA form, the CDR3 reads TGTGCCAGCAGTTTACCTGACAGCCACTCTGGAAACACCATATATTTT. The full variable domain, with the rest looked up from reference TRBV28 and TRBJ1-3, is DVKVTQSSRYLVKRTGEKVFLECVQDMDHENMFWYRQDPGLGLRLIYFSYDVKMKEKGDIPEGYSVSREKKERFSLILESASTNQTSMYLCASSLPDSHSGNTIYFGEGSWLTVV.

The rearrangement uses TRBV10-3 and TRBJ1-5; tentatively, D is TRBD1 (5 bases). Per germline, CDR1 ENHRY and CDR2 SYGVKD. V lost 3 bases and J lost 2, with 8 bases in between. CDR3 length: 14 amino acids. The CDR3 DNA reads TGTGCCATCAGTGAAGGAGGGGGCAATCAGCCCCAGCATTTT. Protein: CAISEGGGNQPQHF.

This chain uses TRBV6-5 with TRBJ2-7, with a possible D match to TRBD1 (6 bases). Germline V gene sequence: CDR1 MNHEY, CDR2 SVGAGI. The CDR3 covers 12 residues. V was clipped by 4 bases and J by 6 bases, with 10 bases between them. The CDR3 here is CASSSQGIEQYF. CDR3 in DNA: TGTGCCAGCAGTTCCCAGGGGATCGAGCAGTACTTC.

V and J are TRBV4-3 and TRBJ1-2, with TRBD1 as a possible D gene (6 bases). V was shortened by 0 bases and J by 6 bases, with 11 bases between the two germline ends. The CDR3 is 14 amino acids. Germline CDR1 LGHNA, CDR2 YSLEER. As DNA, the CDR3 is TGCGCCAGCAGCCAAGATCTGGGGGGCGATGGCTACACCTTC. Translation: CASSQDLGGDGYTF.

This chain uses TRBV7-6 with TRBJ1-1; TRBD1 matches at 7 bases. The CDR3 runs 16 residues. The germline CDR1 and CDR2 sequences are SGHVS and FNYEAQ. V dropped 3 bases and J dropped 5; count of bases not matched to a gene: 12. For the CDR3, the DNA is TGTGCCAGCAGCTTTAGGTGGGACAGCCAAGGAACTGAAGCTTTCTTT. Translation gives CASSFRWDSQGTEAFF.

This clone has a count of ten or more. The chain recombines TRBV7-2 with TRBJ1-5, with D perhaps matching TRBD1 (5 bases). The germline V gene has CDR1 SGHTA and CDR2 FQGNSA. V dropped 1 base and J dropped 3 bases, with 10 bases sitting between them. There are 15 residues in the CDR3. CDR3 sequence: CASSLEAGFNQPQHF. The CDR3 bases are TGTGCCAGCAGCTTAGAAGCAGGGTTCAATCAGCCCCAGCATTTT.

This clone was seen more than once but under ten times. This chain links TRBV19 with TRBJ1-3; D is unresolved. Germline CDR1 and CDR2: LNHDA and SQIVND (reference sequence). V shed 3 bases and J shed 3 bases, with 9 bases lying between them. The CDR3 covers 14 residues. The CDR3 region has the DNA TGTGCCAGTAGTATTTACCAGGATGGAAACACCATATATTTT. Protein product: CASSIYQDGNTIYF.

The sample holds one count of this clone. This sequence joins TRBV12-1 and TRBJ1-5; the D call of TRBD1 is as the table states it, not checked on the DNA. TRBV12-1 has pseudogene status. There are 17 residues in the CDR3. The CDR3 here is CASSLYEGQPTRQPQHF. In DNA form, the CDR3 reads TGTGCCAGCAGCCTATACGAGGGACAGCCGACCCGCCAGCCCCAGCATTTT.

V is TRBV7-9 and J is TRBJ2-4; D not resolved. V was cut by 1 base and J by 0 bases, with 4 bases left in between. Per the germline V gene, CDR1 is SEHNR and CDR2 is FQNEAQ (reference sequence). The CDR3 consists of 14 residues. The CDR3 sequence: CASSLDGAKNIQYF. The CDR3 coding sequence is TGTGCCAGCAGCTTAGATGGAGCCAAAAACATTCAGTACTTC.

In this sample, this clone turned up a few times. This sequence joins TRBV7-2 and TRBJ2-1; 7 bases line up with TRBD1. After removal of 5 bases from V and 1 base from J, the junction contained 5 bases not matched to a gene. The CDR3 sequence is 15 residues long. Germline V CDR1 and CDR2: SGHTA, FQGNSA. The CDR3 nucleotides are TGTGCCAGCAGCCCCAGACAGGGTTCCTACAATGAGCAGTTCTTC. Protein product: CASSPRQGSYNEQFF.